This T cell receptor beta chain was identified in a study of human T cells and chemical hapten exposure. Whole-study results and caveats: Donors were affected by alopecia, so their immune reaction might vary from that of healthy individuals. While controls formed fewer of them, expanded TCRs formed significantly more large CDR3 similarity clusters.

This clonotype was observed a few times. What it binds is not known. Time point of the sample: patch test 3, about 24 weeks after DPC sensitization. Treatment of the sample: therapeutic diphenylcyclopropenone sensitization with weekly scalp DPC. Each patch-test visit's blood sample preceded patch application. Trimming pared 0 bases from V and 11 bases from J, leaving 14 bases between. CDR1 and CDR2 from the germline V gene are MNHEY and SVGAGI. The CDR3 has 14 residues. The study used a library that attached unique molecular identifiers to individual cDNA molecules. TCRdb itself ran the RACE reads through MiXCR, one entry per CDR3 protein. The table shows 190,000 or so distinct CDR3 sequences, with 20% to 25% occurring only once.

V usage is TRBV6-5 and J usage is TRBJ1-5; a weak D match, TRBD1 (6 bases). The clonotype comes from a woman aged 40 to 50 with alopecia areata. Some clones in this sample may be carry-over from other donors' samples. Sequencing was performed on whole blood, taken in connection with sensitization to the hapten diphenylcyclopropenone (DPC). The CDR3 coding sequence is TGTGCCAGCAGTTACTCGATTAAGGGGGGAGCCCAGCATTTT. Encoded protein: CASSYSIKGGAQHF.